This T cell receptor beta chain was profiled in a study of blood T cell repertoires in COVID-19. At the level of the study: T cells, B-cell-depleted T cells, or PBMCs provided the cDNA or gDNA that served as material.

V was trimmed by 0 bases and J by 8 bases, leaving 8 bases between them. The germline V gene has CDR1 SGHTS and CDR2 YDEGEE. The CDR3 extends over 12 amino acids. Donors of Cohort 3 who recovered were those that had two negative PCRs, clearance, or symptom resolution. Repertoires were generated with immunoSEQ multiplex PCR, while TCRdb's copy carries only in-frame clones and drops some. The data show approximately 300,000 clones, 90% seen once. The sample taken for sequencing was PBMCs or T cells enriched from blood (not recorded which). This receptor was obtained from a man aged 60 to 69 who had recovered from COVID-19. This chain joins TRBV5-8 and TRBJ1-2, with D possibly TRBD1 on 5 matching bases. The CDR3, as DNA: TGTGCCAGCAGCTTGGAGGGGCTCGGCTACACCTTC. Amino acids: CASSLEGLGYTF.